The sequence of this TCR beta chain was determined in a study of T cell repertoires in cytomegalovirus infection. Study-level information: Both recently identified HLA-C-restricted and well-studied HLA-B-restricted CMV epitopes were used in the study. Matching HLA type, along with CMV infection, was indicated by public TCR beta signatures.

In regard to this clonotype: Its antigen is unidentified.

TCRdb independently ran MiXCR on the reads; one entry per CDR3 protein. Seen here are about 830,000 distinct CDR3 sequences, 32% observed once, and the top ten hold around 11%. Findings of the study overall: Predominance within the ex vivo response was attributable to HLA-C-restricted CMV-specific TCR beta clonotypes. Of the TCR beta families, the public ones yielded a cumulative frequency that identified carriers of CMV plus the relevant HLA.

The sequence derives from a human donor in good health (CMV status not recorded). Some clones in this sample may be carry-over from other donors' samples. The input for sequencing was cultured CD8+ T cells from PBMCs, taken from culture after CMV antigen stimulation.

CDR3: CASSPMTSGEPSGANVLTF. As DNA, the CDR3 is TGTGCCAGCAGCCCGATGACTAGCGGGGAGCCCTCTGGGGCCAACGTCCTGACTTTC. The chain joins TRBV6-6 to TRBJ2-6, with 11 bases fitting TRBD2. Germline CDR1 is MNHNY and CDR2 is SVGAGI (reference sequence). The J segment lost 0 bases and the V segment lost 6 bases, leaving 10 bases of the junction unmatched. This CDR3 is 19 amino acids long.